Shown below are 14 T cell receptor beta chains from a single sample sequenced in a study of identical twins. TCRdb re-derived calls from the 5' RACE reads in MiXCR, one entry per CDR3 protein. This sample carries hundreds of thousands of distinct CDR3 sequences, 6% to 6.5% of them seen once, and the ten largest clones take roughly 2%. Sequencing was done on a sample of naive T cells sorted from blood. These receptors were collected from a man aged 18 to 29 in good health.

This clonotype was recorded many times. The gene calls are TRBV28 and TRBJ2-2; D gene ambiguous. CDR1 and CDR2 (germline): MDHEN, SYDVKM. Trimming pared 10 bases from V and 4 bases from J, leaving 16 bases between. This CDR3 has 14 residues. The CDR3 is CATFAGSSTGELFF. The CDR3 bases are TGTGCCACCTTTGCCGGCTCTTCCACCGGGGAGCTGTTTTTT.

In its sample, this clonotype was seen many times. The rearrangement joins TRBV28 to TRBJ2-7; D unclear. CDR3 length equals 15 residues. Germline V gives CDR1 MDHEN, CDR2 SYDVKM. V was shortened by 3 bases and J by 2 bases, with 14 bases between the two germline ends. The CDR3 nucleotides read TGTGCCAGCAGTTTGCAGGCAGGCGACGCCTACGAGCAGTACTTC. Protein product: CASSLQAGDAYEQYF. The variable domain in full, completed from reference TRBV28 and TRBJ2-7, reads DVKVTQSSRYLVKRTGEKVFLECVQDMDHENMFWYRQDPGLGLRLIYFSYDVKMKEKGDIPEGYSVSREKKERFSLILESASTNQTSMYLCASSLQAGDAYEQYFGPGTRLTVT.

This clonotype was counted at least ten times. This rearrangement joins TRBV7-9 to TRBJ1-1; D gene uncertain. V lost 4 bases and J 0 bases, leaving 6 bases between the germline ends. CDR3 size: 13 residues. Per germline, CDR1 SEHNR and CDR2 FQNEAQ (reference sequence). CDR3 bases: TGTGCCAGCAGCTCAGTACTGAACACTGAAGCTTTCTTT. Translating gives CASSSVLNTEAFF.

This clonotype appeared many times. V gene TRBV11-2 combines with J gene TRBJ2-5, with 8 bases that match TRBD1. CDR3 length equals 13 residues. The trim removed 5 bases at V and 5 bases at J, leaving 4 bases unmatched. Germline V gene lookup returns CDR1 SGHAT and CDR2 FQNNGV. CDR3 in amino acids: CASSRYRGETQYF. In DNA form, the CDR3 reads TGTGCCAGCAGCCGTTACAGGGGGGAGACCCAGTACTTC.

This clonotype was found many times. The rearrangement uses TRBV20-1 and TRBJ2-7, with 15 bases identical to TRBD2. The CDR3 length is 13 residues. The V gene's germline CDR1 is DFQATT and CDR2 SNEGSKA (reference sequence). CDR3 bases: TGCGGGGGGACTAGCGGGAGGTTGGGCGAGCAGTACTTC. It translates to CGGTSGRLGEQYF.

This clonotype was counted many times. V and J are TRBV5-6 and TRBJ2-1; D gene ambiguous. Trimming left V 0 bases short and J 6 bases short, with 13 bases between. The germline V gene encodes CDR1 SGHDT and CDR2 YYEEEE. The CDR3 has 15 amino acids. CDR3 loop: CASSLGHGLSNEQFF. CDR3 bases: TGTGCCAGCAGCTTGGGACACGGTCTGAGCAATGAGCAGTTCTTC.

This clonotype was seen many times. DNA for the CDR3: TGTGCCAGCAGCTTGGGACGGGTTGTCCAAGAGACCCAGTACTTC. Protein sequence: CASSLGRVVQETQYF. The V and J genes are TRBV5-5 and TRBJ2-5; the D is unclear. Germline V gives CDR1 SGHKS, CDR2 YYEKEE (reference sequence). The CDR3 runs to 15 residues. V was trimmed by 0 bases and J by 1 base, leaving 10 bases between them.

This clonotype was observed at least ten times. The chain links TRBV5-1 to TRBJ2-7, with TRBD1 identical over 8 bases. Germline V gives CDR1 SGHRS, CDR2 YFSETQ. This CDR3 is built from 13 residues. The V and J ends lost 4 bases and 7 bases, in that order; junction bases with no gene match: 7. The CDR3, as DNA: TGCGCCAGCAGCATCGGACAGGGCGGGGAGCAGTACTTC. Translation: CASSIGQGGEQYF.

This clonotype came up many times. V usage is TRBV4-1 and J usage is TRBJ2-1, with 11 positions matching TRBD1. Germline V gives CDR1 MGHRA, CDR2 YSYEKL. The V and J ends lost 6 bases and 9 bases, in that order; junction bases with no gene match: 7. The CDR3 extends over 14 amino acids. CDR3 sequence: CASSWDRGSSEQFF. The CDR3 coding sequence is TGCGCCAGCAGTTGGGACAGGGGGTCAAGTGAGCAGTTCTTC.

This clonotype has more than one count but fewer than ten. The V gene is TRBV7-2, the J gene TRBJ2-2; TRBD2 matches at 10 bases. The CDR3 extends over 16 amino acids. The V gene end was trimmed by 6 bases and the J gene end by 6 bases; junction bases not matched to a gene: 10. Germline assignment: CDR1 SGHTA and CDR2 FQGNSA. The CDR3 DNA follows: TGTGCCAGCAGGCTTAAGGCACTAGCGGGACCCGGGGAGCTGTTTTTT. Translating gives CASRLKALAGPGELFF.

This clonotype came up a few times. The chain employs TRBV7-3 and TRBJ2-1; 16 nucleotides align to TRBD2. CDR3 size: 20 residues. Germline CDR1 and CDR2: SGHTA and FQGTGA. V shed 3 bases and J 4 bases; nucleotides not matched to a gene: 12. The CDR3 region has the DNA TGTGCCAGCAGCTTTCTTCCGGGACTAGCGGGAGGGCCGGGTTACAATGAGCAGTTCTTC. Translated, it gives CASSFLPGLAGGPGYNEQFF. The whole variable domain, filled in from reference TRBV7-3 and TRBJ2-1, reads GAGVSQTPSNKVTEKGKYVELRCDPISGHTALYWYRQSLGQGPEFLIYFQGTGAADDSGLPNDRFFAVRPEGSVSTLKIQRTERGDSAVYLCASSFLPGLAGGPGYNEQFFGPGTRLTVL.

The chain combines TRBV11-2 with TRBJ2-1; TRBD2 aligns across 9 bases. Germline V gene data show CDR1 as SGHAT and CDR2 as FQNNGV. V shed 4 bases, J shed 9 bases, and the junction held 4 bases outside the gene matches. The CDR3 spans 13 residues. The DNA of the CDR3 is TGTGCCAGCAGCTCCGGGACTAGCCCTGAGCAGTTCTTC. This translates into CASSSGTSPEQFF.

V gene TRBV29-1 combines with J gene TRBJ2-7; D remains ambiguous. The CDR3 runs 12 residues. Germline-derived CDR1 and CDR2 are SQVTM and ANQGSEA. V dropped 4 bases and J dropped 2 bases, with 9 bases sitting between them. The DNA of the CDR3 is TGCAGCGTTGTGCGCGGTGCCTACGAGCAGTACTTC. Its protein is CSVVRGAYEQYF.

The rearrangement links TRBV3-1 to TRBJ2-5, with 9 bases identical to TRBD1. This CDR3 has 16 amino acids. Germline V lookup: CDR1 LGHDT, CDR2 YNNKEL (reference sequence). V gave up 1 base and J gave up 4 bases; unmatched junction bases: 7. Here the CDR3 DNA reads TGTGCCAGCAGCCAAGGGTTACAGGGGGCGAGAGAGACCCAGTACTTC. This sequence encodes CASSQGLQGARETQYF.